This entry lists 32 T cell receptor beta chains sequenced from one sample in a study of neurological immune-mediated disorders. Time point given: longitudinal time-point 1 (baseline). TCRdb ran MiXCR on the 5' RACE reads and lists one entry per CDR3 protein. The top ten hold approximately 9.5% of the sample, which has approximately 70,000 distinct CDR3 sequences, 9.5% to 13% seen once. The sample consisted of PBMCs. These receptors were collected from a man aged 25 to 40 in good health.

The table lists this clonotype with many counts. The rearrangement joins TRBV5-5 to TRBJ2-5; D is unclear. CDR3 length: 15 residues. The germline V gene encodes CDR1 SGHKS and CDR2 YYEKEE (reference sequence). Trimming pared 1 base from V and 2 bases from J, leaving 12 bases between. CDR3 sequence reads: CASSLQLPVQETQYF. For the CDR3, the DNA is TGTGCCAGCAGCTTGCAGCTACCCGTTCAAGAGACCCAGTACTTC.

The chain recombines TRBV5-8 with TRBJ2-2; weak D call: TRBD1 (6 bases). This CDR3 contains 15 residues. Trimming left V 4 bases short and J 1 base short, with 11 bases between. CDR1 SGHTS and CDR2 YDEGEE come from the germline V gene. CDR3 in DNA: TGTGCCAGCAGCACAGGACAGCTGAACACCGGGGAGCTGTTTTTT. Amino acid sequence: CASSTGQLNTGELFF.

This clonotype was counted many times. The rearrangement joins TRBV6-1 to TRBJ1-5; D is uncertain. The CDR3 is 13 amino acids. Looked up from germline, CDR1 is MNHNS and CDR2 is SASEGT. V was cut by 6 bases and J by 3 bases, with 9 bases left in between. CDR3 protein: CASREGNNQPQHF. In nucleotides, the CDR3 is TGTGCCAGCAGGGAGGGTAACAATCAGCCCCAGCATTTT.

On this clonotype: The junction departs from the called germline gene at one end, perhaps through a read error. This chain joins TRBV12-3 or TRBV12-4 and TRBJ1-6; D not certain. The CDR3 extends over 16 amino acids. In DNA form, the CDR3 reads TGTGCCAGCAGTTTGAAGGGAAGTGGTTATAATTCACCCATCCACTTT. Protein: CASSLKGSGYNSPIHF.

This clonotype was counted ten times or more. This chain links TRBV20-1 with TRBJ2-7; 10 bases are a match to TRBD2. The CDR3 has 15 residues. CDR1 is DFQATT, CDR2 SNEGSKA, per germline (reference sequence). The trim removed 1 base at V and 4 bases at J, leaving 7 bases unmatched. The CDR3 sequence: CSARAPGLAMYEQYF. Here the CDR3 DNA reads TGCAGTGCTAGAGCTCCGGGACTAGCGATGTACGAGCAGTACTTC.

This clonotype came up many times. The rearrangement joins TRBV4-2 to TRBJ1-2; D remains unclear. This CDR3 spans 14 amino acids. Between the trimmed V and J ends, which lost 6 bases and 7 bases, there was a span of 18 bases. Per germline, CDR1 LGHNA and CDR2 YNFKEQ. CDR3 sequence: CASRSTDAISGYTF. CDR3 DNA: TGTGCCAGCAGATCGACTGACGCCATATCTGGCTACACCTTC.

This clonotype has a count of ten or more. In DNA, the CDR3 is TGTGCCAGCAGCCCCGGAAAATCCCCCAGGCAGCGGGGAGGGCCCGGGGATACGCAGTATTTT. It is translated as CASSPGKSPRQRGGPGDTQYF. The chain has TRBV9 and TRBJ2-3, with TRBD2 identical over 7 bases. The junction had 29 bases not matched to a gene; V was cut back by 4 bases and J by 6 bases. CDR1 and CDR2 from the germline V gene are SGDLS and YYNGEE. The CDR3 extends over 21 amino acids.

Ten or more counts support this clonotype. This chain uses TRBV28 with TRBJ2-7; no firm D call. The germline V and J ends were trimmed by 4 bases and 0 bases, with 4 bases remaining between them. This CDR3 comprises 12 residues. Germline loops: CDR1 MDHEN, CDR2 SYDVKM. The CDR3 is CASSWSSYEQYF. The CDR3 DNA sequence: TGTGCCAGCAGTTGGAGCTCCTACGAGCAGTACTTC.

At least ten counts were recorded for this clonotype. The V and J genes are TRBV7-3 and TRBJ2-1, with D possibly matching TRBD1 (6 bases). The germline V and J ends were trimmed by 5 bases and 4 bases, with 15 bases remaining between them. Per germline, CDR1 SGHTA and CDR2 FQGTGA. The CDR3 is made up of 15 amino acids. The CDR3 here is CASSPTGTSYNEQFF. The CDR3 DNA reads TGTGCCAGCAGCCCTACCGGGACAAGTTACAATGAGCAGTTCTTC. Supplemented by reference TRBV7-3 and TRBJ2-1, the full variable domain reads GAGVSQTPSNKVTEKGKYVELRCDPISGHTALYWYRQSLGQGPEFLIYFQGTGAADDSGLPNDRFFAVRPEGSVSTLKIQRTERGDSAVYLCASSPTGTSYNEQFFGPGTRLTVL.

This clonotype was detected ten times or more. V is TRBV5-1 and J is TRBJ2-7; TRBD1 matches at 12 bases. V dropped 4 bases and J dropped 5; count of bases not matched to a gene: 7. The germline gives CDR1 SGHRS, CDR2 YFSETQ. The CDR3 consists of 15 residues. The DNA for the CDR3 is TGCGCCAGCAGCATGCCGGGACAGGGGGCGGACGAGCAGTACTTC. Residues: CASSMPGQGADEQYF. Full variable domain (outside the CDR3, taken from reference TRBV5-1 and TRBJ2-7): KAGVTQTPRYLIKTRGQQVTLSCSPISGHRSVSWYQQTPGQGLQFLFEYFSETQRNKGNFPGRFSGRQFSNSRSEMNVSTLELGDSALYLCASSMPGQGADEQYFGPGTRLTVT.

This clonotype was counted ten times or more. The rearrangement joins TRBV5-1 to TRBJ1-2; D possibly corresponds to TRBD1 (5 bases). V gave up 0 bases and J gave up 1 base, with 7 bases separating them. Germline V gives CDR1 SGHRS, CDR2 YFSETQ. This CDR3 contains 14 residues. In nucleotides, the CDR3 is TGCGCCAGCAGCTTGGGACAGCTTAACTATGGCTACACCTTC. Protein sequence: CASSLGQLNYGYTF.

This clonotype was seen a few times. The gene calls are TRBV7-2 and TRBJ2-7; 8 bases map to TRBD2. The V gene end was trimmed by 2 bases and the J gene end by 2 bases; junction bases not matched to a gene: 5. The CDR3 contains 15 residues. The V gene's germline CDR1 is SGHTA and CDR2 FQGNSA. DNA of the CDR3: TGTGCCAGCAGCTTAAGAGGCGGGAGGACCTACGAGCAGTACTTC. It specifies CASSLRGGRTYEQYF.

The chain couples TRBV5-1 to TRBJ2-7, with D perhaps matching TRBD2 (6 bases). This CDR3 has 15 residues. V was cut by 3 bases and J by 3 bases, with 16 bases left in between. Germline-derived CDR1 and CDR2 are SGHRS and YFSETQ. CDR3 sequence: CASSSGPTGDYEQYF. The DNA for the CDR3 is TGCGCCAGCAGCTCGGGACCAACGGGGGACTACGAGCAGTACTTC. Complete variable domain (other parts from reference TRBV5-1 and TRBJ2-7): KAGVTQTPRYLIKTRGQQVTLSCSPISGHRSVSWYQQTPGQGLQFLFEYFSETQRNKGNFPGRFSGRQFSNSRSEMNVSTLELGDSALYLCASSSGPTGDYEQYFGPGTRLTVT.

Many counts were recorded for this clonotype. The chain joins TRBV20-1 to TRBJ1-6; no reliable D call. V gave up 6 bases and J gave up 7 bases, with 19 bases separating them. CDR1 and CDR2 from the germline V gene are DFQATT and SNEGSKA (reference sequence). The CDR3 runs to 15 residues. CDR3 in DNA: TGCAGTGCCTCCGTGGAAGGCCATCCCAATTCACCCCTCCACTTT. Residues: CSASVEGHPNSPLHF.

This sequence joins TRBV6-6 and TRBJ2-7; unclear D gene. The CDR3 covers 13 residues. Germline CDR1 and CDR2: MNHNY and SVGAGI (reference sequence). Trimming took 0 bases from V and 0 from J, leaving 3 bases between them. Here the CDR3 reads CASSYSYSYEQYF. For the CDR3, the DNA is TGTGCCAGCAGTTACTCATACTCCTACGAGCAGTACTTC.

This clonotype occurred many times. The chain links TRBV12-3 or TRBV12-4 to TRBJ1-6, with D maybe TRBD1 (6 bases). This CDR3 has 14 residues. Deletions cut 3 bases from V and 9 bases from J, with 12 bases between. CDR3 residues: CASSLGQGTSPLHF. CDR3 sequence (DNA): TGTGCCAGCAGTTTGGGGCAGGGGACTTCACCCCTCCACTTT.

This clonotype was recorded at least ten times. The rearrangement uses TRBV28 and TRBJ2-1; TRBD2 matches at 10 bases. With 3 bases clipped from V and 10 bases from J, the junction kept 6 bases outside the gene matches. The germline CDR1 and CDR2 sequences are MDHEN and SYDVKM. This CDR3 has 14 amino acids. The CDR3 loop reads CASSLVPAGGEQFF. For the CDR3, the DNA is TGTGCCAGCAGTTTGGTTCCAGCGGGAGGGGAGCAGTTCTTC.

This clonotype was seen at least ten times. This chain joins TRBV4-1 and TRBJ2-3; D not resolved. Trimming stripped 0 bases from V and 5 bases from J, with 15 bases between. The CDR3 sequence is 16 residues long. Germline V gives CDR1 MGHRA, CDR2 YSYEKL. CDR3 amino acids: CASSQDSRIGGDTQYF. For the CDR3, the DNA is TGCGCCAGCAGCCAAGATTCGAGGATAGGTGGAGATACGCAGTATTTT.

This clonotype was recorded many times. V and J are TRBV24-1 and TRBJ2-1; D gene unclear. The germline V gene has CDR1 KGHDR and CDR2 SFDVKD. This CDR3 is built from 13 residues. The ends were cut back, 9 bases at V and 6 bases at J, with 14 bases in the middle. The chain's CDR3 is CATGARAGNEQFF. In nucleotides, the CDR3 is TGTGCCACCGGCGCACGGGCTGGCAATGAGCAGTTCTTC.

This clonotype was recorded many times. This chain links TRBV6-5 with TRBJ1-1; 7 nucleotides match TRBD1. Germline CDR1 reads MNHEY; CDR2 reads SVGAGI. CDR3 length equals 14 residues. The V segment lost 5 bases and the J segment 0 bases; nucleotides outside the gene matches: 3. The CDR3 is CASSRGQLNTEAFF. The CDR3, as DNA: TGTGCCAGCAGTAGGGGACAGTTGAACACTGAAGCTTTCTTT.

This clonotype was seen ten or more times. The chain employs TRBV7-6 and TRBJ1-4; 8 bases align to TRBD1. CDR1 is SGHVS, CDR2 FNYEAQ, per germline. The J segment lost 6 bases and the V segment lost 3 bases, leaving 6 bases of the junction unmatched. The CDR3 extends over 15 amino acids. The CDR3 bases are TGTGCCAGCAGCTTGGGTCCAGGGGGCGATGAAAAACTGTTTTTT. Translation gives CASSLGPGGDEKLFF.

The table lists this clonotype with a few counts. For the CDR3, the DNA is TGTGCCAGCAGCCTAGGAGGCGGGAGACCCTACGAGCAGTACTTC. This codes for CASSLGGGRPYEQYF. The chain couples TRBV14 to TRBJ2-7; 7 bases align to TRBD2. V shed 4 bases and J 2 bases; nucleotides not matched to a gene: 8. This CDR3 spans 15 amino acids. Germline lookup yields CDR1 SGHDN and CDR2 FVKESK.

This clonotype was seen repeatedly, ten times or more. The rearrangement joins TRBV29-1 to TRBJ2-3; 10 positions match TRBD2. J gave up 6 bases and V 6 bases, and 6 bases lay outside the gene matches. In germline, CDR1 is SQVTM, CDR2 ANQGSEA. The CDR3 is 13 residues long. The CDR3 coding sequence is TGCAGCGTCAGCGGGGGGGGGTACGATACGCAGTATTTT. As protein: CSVSGGGYDTQYF.

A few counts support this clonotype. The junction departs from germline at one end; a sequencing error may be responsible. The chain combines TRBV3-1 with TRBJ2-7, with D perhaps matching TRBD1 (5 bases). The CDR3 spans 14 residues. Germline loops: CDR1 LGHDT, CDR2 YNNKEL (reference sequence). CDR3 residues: CASSHVDRTYEQHF. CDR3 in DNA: TGTGCCAGCAGCCACGTTGACAGAACCTACGAGCAGCACTTC.

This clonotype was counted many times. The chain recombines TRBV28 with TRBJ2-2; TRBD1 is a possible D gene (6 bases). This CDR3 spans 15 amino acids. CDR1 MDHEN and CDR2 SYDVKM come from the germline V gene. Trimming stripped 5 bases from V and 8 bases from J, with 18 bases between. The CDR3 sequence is CASSPPQGISGELFF. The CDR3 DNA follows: TGTGCCAGCAGTCCCCCCCAGGGGATTTCAGGGGAGCTGTTTTTT. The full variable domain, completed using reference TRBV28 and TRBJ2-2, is DVKVTQSSRYLVKRTGEKVFLECVQDMDHENMFWYRQDPGLGLRLIYFSYDVKMKEKGDIPEGYSVSREKKERFSLILESASTNQTSMYLCASSPPQGISGELFFGEGSRLTVL.

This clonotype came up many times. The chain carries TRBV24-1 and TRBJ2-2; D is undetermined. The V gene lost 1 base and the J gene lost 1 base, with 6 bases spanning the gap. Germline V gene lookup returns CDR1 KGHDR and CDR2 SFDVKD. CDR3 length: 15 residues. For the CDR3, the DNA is TGTGCCACCAGTGATTTAGGCGGGAACACCGGGGAGCTGTTTTTT. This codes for CATSDLGGNTGELFF.

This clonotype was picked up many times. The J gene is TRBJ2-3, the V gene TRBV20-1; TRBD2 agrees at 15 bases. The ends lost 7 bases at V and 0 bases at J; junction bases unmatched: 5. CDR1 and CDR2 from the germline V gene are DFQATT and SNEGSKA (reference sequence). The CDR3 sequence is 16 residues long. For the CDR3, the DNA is TGCAGTGTCGGGACTAGCGGGAGGACGAGCACAGATACGCAGTATTTT. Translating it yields CSVGTSGRTSTDTQYF.

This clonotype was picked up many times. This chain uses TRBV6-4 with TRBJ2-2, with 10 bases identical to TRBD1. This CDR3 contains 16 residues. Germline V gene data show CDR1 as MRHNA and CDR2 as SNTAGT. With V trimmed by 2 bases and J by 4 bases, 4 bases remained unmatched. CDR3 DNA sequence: TGTGCCAGCAGTGACGAGACAGGGGGCCCCACCGGGGAGCTGTTTTTT. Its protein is CASSDETGGPTGELFF.

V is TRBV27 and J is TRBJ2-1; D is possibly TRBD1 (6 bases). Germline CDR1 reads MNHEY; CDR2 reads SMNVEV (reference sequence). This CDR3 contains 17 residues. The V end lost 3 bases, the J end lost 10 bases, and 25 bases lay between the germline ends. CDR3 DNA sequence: TGTGCCAGCAGTTTTCTGGGGCAGGGGATTGGAATGATAGAGCAGTTCTTC. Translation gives CASSFLGQGIGMIEQFF.

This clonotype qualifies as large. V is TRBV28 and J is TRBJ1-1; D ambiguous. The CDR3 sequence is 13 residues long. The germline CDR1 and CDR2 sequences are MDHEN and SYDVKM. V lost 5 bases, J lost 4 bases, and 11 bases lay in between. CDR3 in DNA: TGTGCCAGCAGTGAACAGATAATCACTGAAGCTTTCTTT. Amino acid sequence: CASSEQIITEAFF. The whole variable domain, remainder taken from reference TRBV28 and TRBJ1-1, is DVKVTQSSRYLVKRTGEKVFLECVQDMDHENMFWYRQDPGLGLRLIYFSYDVKMKEKGDIPEGYSVSREKKERFSLILESASTNQTSMYLCASSEQIITEAFFGQGTRLTVV.

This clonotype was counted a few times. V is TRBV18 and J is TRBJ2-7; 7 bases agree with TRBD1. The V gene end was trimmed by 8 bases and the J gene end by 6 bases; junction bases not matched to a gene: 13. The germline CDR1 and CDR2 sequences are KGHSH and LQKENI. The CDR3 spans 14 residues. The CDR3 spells CASIRQGEDGEQYF. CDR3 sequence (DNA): TGTGCCAGCATAAGACAGGGTGAGGATGGCGAGCAGTACTTC.

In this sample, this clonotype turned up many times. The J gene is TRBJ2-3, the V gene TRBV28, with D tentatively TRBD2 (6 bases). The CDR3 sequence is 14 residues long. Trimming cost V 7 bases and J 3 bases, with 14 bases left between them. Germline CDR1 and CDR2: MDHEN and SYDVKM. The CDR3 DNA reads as TGTGCCAGCACCATCGGAGGGTCAACAGATACGCAGTATTTT. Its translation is CASTIGGSTDTQYF.